This T cell receptor (beta chain) stems from a study of vaccination and CD4 T cells after COVID-19. Across the whole study: Drawing of post-COVID samples took place a median roughly 92 days after diagnosis (range 35 to 161).

Cultured CD4+ T-cell DNA underwent Oncomine TCR Beta short-read sequencing. Genomic DNA was taken out of cultured CD4+ T cells by extraction. TCRdb reprocessed the PCR reads with MiXCR, giving one entry per CDR3 protein. The sample records 15,000 to 25,000 distinct CDR3 sequences, 55% being singletons. Notes on this clonotype: Its antigen is currently unknown.

Treatment indicated: roughly 10-day PBMC culture with coronavirus spike peptide pools or control peptides (ViraFEST assay). In the ViraFEST assay, peptide-pool expansion preceded TCR sequencing of expanded clonotypes. Trimming left V 8 bases short and J 5 bases short, with 17 bases between. The germline gives CDR1 KGHDR, CDR2 SFDVKD. This CDR3 has 15 residues. Sequenced: CD4+ T cells from blood, cultured in vitro. The origin of this receptor is a human donor who had recovered from COVID-19. The chain uses TRBV24-1 and TRBJ2-2; the D is unclear. The CDR3 sequence: CATISAPWMTGELFF. CDR3 DNA sequence: TGTGCCACCATATCGGCCCCTTGGATGACCGGGGAGCTGTTTTTT.